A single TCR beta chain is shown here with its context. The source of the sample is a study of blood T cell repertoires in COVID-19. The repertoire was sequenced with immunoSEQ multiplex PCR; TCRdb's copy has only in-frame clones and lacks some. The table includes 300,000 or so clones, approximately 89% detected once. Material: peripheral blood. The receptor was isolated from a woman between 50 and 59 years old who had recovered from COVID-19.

The CDR3 region has the DNA TGTGCCAGCAGTTGGGCTAGCGGGATTTATACCTACAATGAGCAGTTCTTC. It encodes CASSWASGIYTYNEQFF. J is TRBJ2-1 and V is TRBV28; 9 positions agree with TRBD2. V shed 4 bases and J 2 bases; nucleotides not matched to a gene: 9. This CDR3 contains 17 residues. Germline CDR1 reads MDHEN; CDR2 reads SYDVKM.